The rows below give T cell receptor beta chains drawn from one sample of a study of T cell responses to AZD1222 COVID-19 vaccine. Profiled with immunoSEQ multiplex PCR; TCRdb holds only in-frame clones, not every one. This sample has tens of thousands of clones, with 92% found just once. The sequencing here drew on peripheral blood, taken 28 days after the second AZD1222 dose. These receptors were obtained from an adult who received the AZD1222 COVID-19 vaccine. CDR3s include the opening cysteine and the closing phenylalanine or tryptophan. Fields, in order: D gene, J gene, clone size, V gene, CDR3 protein, CDR3 DNA. The D gene is left open where the match is weak. Not all rows give a size; the values are once, few, many and, for expanded clones, a class.

>NA|TRBJ2-5|NA|TRBV19
CASSKQVPKETQYF
TGTGCCAGTAGTAAACAGGTACCTAAAGAGACCCAGTACTTC
>NA|TRBJ2-3|NA|TRBV28
CASSQLTDTQYF
TGTGCCAGCAGCCAACTCACAGATACGCAGTATTTT
>NA|TRBJ2-7|NA|TRBV6-5
CASSSQGYEQYF
TGTGCCAGCAGTTCCCAGGGGTACGAGCAGTACTTC
>NA|TRBJ1-3|NA|TRBV30
CAWSTGLRFGNTIYF
TGTGCCTGGAGTACCGGGCTCCGTTTTGGAAACACCATATATTTT
>TRBD1|TRBJ1-4|NA|TRBV4-3
CASSQDVSGQGVEKLFF
TGCGCCAGCAGCCAAGATGTTTCCGGACAGGGAGTTGAAAAACTGTTTTTT
>NA|TRBJ1-3|few|TRBV7-9
CASSWGPTDPDTIYF
TGTGCCAGCAGCTGGGGCCCTACAGATCCGGACACCATATATTTT
>TRBD2|TRBJ2-1|NA|TRBV5-1
CASSLDSGRADEQFF
TGCGCCAGCAGCTTGGATAGCGGGAGGGCCGATGAGCAGTTCTTC
>TRBD1|TRBJ1-5|once|TRBV28
CASRPDRVGSNQPQHF
TGTGCCAGCAGGCCCGACAGGGTCGGCAGCAATCAGCCCCAGCATTTT
>TRBD2|TRBJ2-5|NA|TRBV6-5
CASSYPGGETQYF
TGTGCCAGCAGTTATCCGGGAGGAGAGACCCAGTACTTC
>NA|TRBJ1-6|few|TRBV5-1
CASSLVRGADNSPLHF
TGCGCCAGCAGCTTGGTACGCGGAGCTGATAATTCACCCCTCCACTTT
>NA|TRBJ1-2|NA|TRBV24-1
CATSDSPHYGYTF
TGTGCCACCAGTGATAGCCCCCACTATGGCTACACCTTC
>TRBD1|TRBJ1-2|NA|TRBV12-5
CASGPSTGENGYTF
TGTGCTAGTGGTCCGAGCACAGGGGAGAATGGCTACACCTTC
>NA|TRBJ2-5|NA|TRBV12-3/TRBV12-4
CASSSDRRETQYF
TGTGCCAGCAGTTCCGACAGGAGAGAGACCCAGTACTTC
>NA|TRBJ1-1|NA|TRBV7-9
CASSLSLSPSEAFF
TGTGCCAGCAGCTTATCTTTAAGCCCCTCTGAAGCTTTCTTT
>TRBD1|TRBJ1-5|NA|TRBV19
CASNLLTGGSLDQPQHF
TGTGCCAGTAATCTACTCACAGGGGGGTCACTGGATCAGCCCCAGCATTTT
>TRBD1|TRBJ1-5|few|TRBV28
CASSSPGTGGVSMQPQHF
TGTGCCAGCAGTTCTCCCGGGACAGGGGGCGTCAGTATGCAGCCCCAGCATTTT
>NA|TRBJ2-6|NA|TRBV2
CASSEALASGANVLTF
TGTGCCAGCAGTGAAGCGCTAGCCTCTGGGGCCAACGTCCTGACTTTC
>NA|TRBJ2-7|NA|TRBV6-1
CASSGRSTRVTYEQYF
TGTGCCAGCAGTGGCCGAAGCACACGGGTAACCTACGAGCAGTACTTC
>TRBD1|TRBJ1-1|NA|TRBV30
CAEEQGANTEAFF
TGTGCCGAAGAACAGGGGGCGAACACTGAAGCTTTCTTT
>NA|TRBJ1-2|NA|TRBV4-1
CASSQDPAVYGYTF
TGCGCCAGCAGCCAAGATCCGGCAGTCTATGGCTACACCTTC
>TRBD1|TRBJ1-2|NA|TRBV6-5
CASSYPAQGGYGYTF
TGTGCCAGCAGTTACCCAGCCCAGGGGGGCTATGGCTACACCTTC
>NA|TRBJ1-1|once|TRBV23-1
CASSQSGRKLNTEAFF
TGCGCCAGCAGTCAATCGGGACGGAAATTGAACACTGAAGCTTTCTTT
>NA|TRBJ2-7|NA|TRBV4-1
CASSQAPAGTGEQYF
TGCGCCAGCAGCCAAGCTCCCGCGGGCACTGGGGAGCAGTACTTC
>TRBD1|TRBJ1-5|NA|TRBV6-2/TRBV6-3
CASSAATGTHQPQHF
TGTGCCAGCAGTGCAGCGACAGGGACCCATCAGCCCCAGCATTTT
>TRBD2|TRBJ2-5|NA|TRBV5-1
CASSIAGYQETQYF
TGCGCCAGCAGTATAGCGGGCTACCAAGAGACCCAGTACTTC
>NA|TRBJ2-1|NA|TRBV6-2/TRBV6-3
CASSYSQGKFYNEQFF
TGTGCCAGCAGTTACTCACAGGGCAAATTTTACAATGAGCAGTTCTTC
>TRBD1|TRBJ1-2|NA|TRBV7-8
CASSLAGSGGDYGYTF
TGTGCCAGCAGCTTAGCAGGCTCAGGGGGGGACTATGGCTACACCTTC
>NA|TRBJ1-6|NA|TRBV4-1
CASSQDGQGPVNSPLHF
TGCGCCAGCAGCCAAGATGGGCAGGGTCCGGTTAATTCACCCCTCCACTTT
>TRBD2|TRBJ2-7|NA|TRBV28
CASSLPAGDYEQYF
TGTGCCAGCAGTTTACCAGCGGGGGACTACGAGCAGTACTTC
>NA|TRBJ2-3|NA|TRBV19
CASSIIATSDTQYF
TGTGCCAGTAGTATTATTGCCACCAGCGATACGCAGTATTTT
>TRBD2|TRBJ2-5|NA|TRBV19
CASSLTSGSFETQYF
TGTGCCAGTAGTCTTACTAGCGGGAGCTTCGAGACCCAGTACTTC
>TRBD1|TRBJ1-2|NA|TRBV5-1
CASSLAQGGYGYTF
TGCGCCAGCAGCTTGGCCCAGGGGGGCTATGGCTACACCTTC
>NA|TRBJ1-1|NA|TRBV2
CASPLAAFSDTEAFF
TGTGCCAGTCCCCTGGCTGCTTTCTCGGACACTGAAGCTTTCTTT
>TRBD2|TRBJ2-7|NA|TRBV2
CASSGGWTSGSYEQYF
TGTGCCAGCAGTGGGGGATGGACTAGCGGATCCTACGAGCAGTACTTC
>NA|TRBJ1-2|NA|TRBV2
CASNTGFAYGYTF
TGTGCCAGCAATACAGGTTTTGCCTATGGCTACACCTTC
>NA|TRBJ1-2|NA|TRBV21-1
CASSKRGVNYGYTF
TGTGCCAGCAGCAAACGAGGGGTGAACTATGGCTACACCTTC
>TRBD1|TRBJ2-5|NA|TRBV5-8
CASSLGDRRYGTQYF
TGTGCCAGCAGCTTGGGGGACAGACGCTATGGGACCCAGTACTTC
>NA|TRBJ2-7|NA|TRBV28
CASSFSYEQYF
TGTGCCAGCAGTTTCTCTTACGAGCAGTACTTC
>NA|TRBJ2-6|NA|TRBV27
CASSLYGANVLTF
TGTGCCAGCAGTTTGTACGGGGCCAACGTCCTGACTTTC
>NA|TRBJ2-5|NA|TRBV13
CASSLESETQYF
TGTGCCAGCAGCTTAGAATCAGAGACCCAGTACTTC
>NA|TRBJ2-1|NA|TRBV1
CTSSQEVGSPGSYNEQFF
TGCACCAGCAGCCAAGAGGTAGGTAGCCCCGGCTCCTACAATGAGCAGTTCTTC
>NA|TRBJ2-6|NA|TRBV27
CASSPGQGGGANVLTF
TGTGCCAGCAGCCCTGGGCAGGGCGGTGGGGCCAACGTCCTGACTTTC
>NA|TRBJ1-6|NA|TRBV18
CATVESYNSPLHF
TGTGCCACGGTTGAGTCCTATAATTCACCCCTCCACTTT
>NA|TRBJ1-2|NA|TRBV27
CASSLNSPNYGYTF
TGTGCCAGCAGTTTAAACAGCCCTAACTATGGCTACACCTTC
>NA|TRBJ1-1|NA|TRBV6-4
CASSETGNTEAFF
TGTGCCAGCAGTGAGACAGGGAACACTGAAGCTTTCTTT
>NA|TRBJ2-1|NA|TRBV9
CASSPRGRPGYNEQFF
TGTGCCAGCAGCCCCAGGGGACGGCCCGGTTACAATGAGCAGTTCTTC
>NA|TRBJ2-7|NA|TRBV19
CASSIYLWGNYEQYF
TGTGCCAGTAGTATTTATCTCTGGGGTAACTACGAGCAGTACTTC
>TRBD2|TRBJ2-7|NA|TRBV10-2
CASSPPPTSGSYEQYF
TGCGCCAGCAGTCCTCCTCCGACTAGCGGATCCTACGAGCAGTACTTC
>TRBD1|TRBJ1-5|few|TRBV4-1
CASSPDRGGYQPQHF
TGCGCCAGCAGCCCTGACAGGGGGGGCTATCAGCCCCAGCATTTT
>NA|TRBJ1-1|NA|TRBV28
CASSLFRVNTEAFF
TGTGCCAGCAGTTTATTTCGGGTGAACACTGAAGCTTTCTTT
>NA|TRBJ2-1|NA|TRBV28
CASSRSPDTGKGEQFF
TGTGCCAGCTCAAGGAGCCCCGATACAGGGAAGGGTGAGCAGTTCTTC
>NA|TRBJ1-5|once|TRBV3-1/TRBV3-2
CASSPGGLNQPQHF
TGTGCCAGCAGCCCCGGGGGATTAAATCAGCCCCAGCATTTT